The entry below describes one TCR beta chain. As handled by the study authors: It was from reference gene primer amplification that nucleated cell counts were estimated. Libraries were prepared by immunoSEQ multiplex PCR; TCRdb keeps only in-frame clonotypes and omits some of them. The DNA was the basis for D and trimming; V, J and clone size are from that table. The data contain 80,000 to 100,000 clones, over 70% of them singletons. This specimen comes from a study of blood T cell repertoires in COVID-19. Study as a whole: The study drew acute and convalescent COVID-19 samples from the United States, Italy and Spain. Nucleic acid was either cDNA or gDNA, and it came from T cells, B-cell-depleted T cells, or PBMCs.

Germline CDR1 reads SGHRS; CDR2 reads YFSETQ. The CDR3 contains 16 residues. V lost 4 bases and J lost 3, with 19 bases in between. This clonotype was obtained from a human donor in a cohort sampled during active COVID-19. Sequencing was carried out using peripheral blood. This chain uses TRBV5-1 with TRBJ2-5; D possibly corresponds to TRBD1 (6 bases). The CDR3 DNA follows: TGCGCCAGCAGCGGATCGGGACAAGGAGGAGAAGAGACCCAGTACTTC. Amino acids: CASSGSGQGGEETQYF. The whole variable domain, filled in from reference TRBV5-1 and TRBJ2-5, reads KAGVTQTPRYLIKTRGQQVTLSCSPISGHRSVSWYQQTPGQGLQFLFEYFSETQRNKGNFPGRFSGRQFSNSRSEMNVSTLELGDSALYLCASSGSGQGGEETQYFGPGTRLLVL.